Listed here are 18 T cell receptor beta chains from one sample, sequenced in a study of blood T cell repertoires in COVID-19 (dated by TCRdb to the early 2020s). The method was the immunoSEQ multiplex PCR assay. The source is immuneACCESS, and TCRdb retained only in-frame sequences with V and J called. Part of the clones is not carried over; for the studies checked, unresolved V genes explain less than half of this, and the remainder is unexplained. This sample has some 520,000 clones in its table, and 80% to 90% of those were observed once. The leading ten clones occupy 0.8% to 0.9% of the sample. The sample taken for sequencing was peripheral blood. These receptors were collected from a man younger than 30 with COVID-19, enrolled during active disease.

CDR3 in DNA: TGTGCTAGTGGTTTGCAGGGGGCTGGTGGAAACACCATATATTTT. This sequence encodes CASGLQGAGGNTIYF. This chain connects TRBV12-5 to TRBJ1-3, with 8 bases aligning to TRBD1. Looked up from germline, CDR1 is LGHNT and CDR2 is FRNRAP. The V and J ends lost 2 bases and 3 bases, in that order; junction bases with no gene match: 3. The CDR3 contains 15 residues.

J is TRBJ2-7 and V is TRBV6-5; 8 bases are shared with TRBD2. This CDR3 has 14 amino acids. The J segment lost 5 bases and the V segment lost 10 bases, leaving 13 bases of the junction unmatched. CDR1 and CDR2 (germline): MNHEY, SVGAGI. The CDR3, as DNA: TGTGCCATCCCCATCCCAGGACTAGCCCACGAGCAGTACTTC. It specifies CAIPIPGLAHEQYF.

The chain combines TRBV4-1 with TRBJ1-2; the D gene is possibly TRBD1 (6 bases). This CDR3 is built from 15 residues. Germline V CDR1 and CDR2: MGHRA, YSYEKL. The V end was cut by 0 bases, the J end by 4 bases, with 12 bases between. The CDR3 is CASSQDTGQRYGYTF. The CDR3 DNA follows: TGCGCCAGCAGCCAAGATACAGGACAGCGCTATGGCTACACCTTC.

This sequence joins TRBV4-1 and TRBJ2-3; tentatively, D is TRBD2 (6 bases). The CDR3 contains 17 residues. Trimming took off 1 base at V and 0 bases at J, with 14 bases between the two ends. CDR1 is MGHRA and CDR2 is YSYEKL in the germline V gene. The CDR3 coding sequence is TGCGCCAGCAGCCAAGCCCATCTAGCGCTTAGCACAGATACGCAGTATTTT. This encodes CASSQAHLALSTDTQYF.

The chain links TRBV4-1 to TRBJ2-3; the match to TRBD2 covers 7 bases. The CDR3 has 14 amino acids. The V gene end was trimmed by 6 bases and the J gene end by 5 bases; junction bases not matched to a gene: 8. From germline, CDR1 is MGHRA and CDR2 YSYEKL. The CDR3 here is CASSATSRRDTQYF. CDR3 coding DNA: TGCGCCAGCAGTGCGACTAGCCGGAGAGATACGCAGTATTTT.

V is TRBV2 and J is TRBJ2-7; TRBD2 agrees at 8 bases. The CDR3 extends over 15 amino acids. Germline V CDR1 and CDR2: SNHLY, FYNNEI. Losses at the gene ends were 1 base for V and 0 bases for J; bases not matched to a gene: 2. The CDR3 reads CASSEDGGASYEQYF. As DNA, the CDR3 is TGTGCCAGCAGTGAAGACGGGGGGGCCTCCTACGAGCAGTACTTC.

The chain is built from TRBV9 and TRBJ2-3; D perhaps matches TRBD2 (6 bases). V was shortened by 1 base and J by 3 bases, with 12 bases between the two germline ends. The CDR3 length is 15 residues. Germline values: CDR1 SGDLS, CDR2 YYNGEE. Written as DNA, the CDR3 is TGTGCCAGCAGCGTAACGGCGGGAACGACAGATACGCAGTATTTT. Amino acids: CASSVTAGTTDTQYF.

The CDR3 protein is CASSTTLRQASYEQYF. In DNA form, the CDR3 reads TGTGCCAGCAGCACCACTCTTAGACAGGCATCCTACGAGCAGTACTTC. The chain couples TRBV21-1 to TRBJ2-7; TRBD1 was called by the table and not checked on the DNA. TRBV21-1 counts as a pseudogene. The CDR3 has 16 amino acids.

Here the CDR3 reads CASSFIGGSSYEQYF. CDR3 coding DNA: TGTGCCAGCAGTTTCATCGGGGGGAGCTCCTACGAGCAGTACTTC. V and J are TRBV27 and TRBJ2-7; 7 bases match TRBD2. V was pared by 3 bases and J by 0 bases, with 5 bases of the junction left unmatched. CDR3 length: 15 residues. The germline V gene encodes CDR1 MNHEY and CDR2 SMNVEV (reference sequence).

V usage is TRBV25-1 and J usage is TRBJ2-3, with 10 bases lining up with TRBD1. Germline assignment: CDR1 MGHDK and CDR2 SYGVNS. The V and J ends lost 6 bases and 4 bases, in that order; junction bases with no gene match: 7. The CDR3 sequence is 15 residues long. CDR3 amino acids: CASRPDRGPPDTQYF. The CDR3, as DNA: TGTGCCAGCAGACCCGACAGGGGGCCCCCAGATACGCAGTATTTT.

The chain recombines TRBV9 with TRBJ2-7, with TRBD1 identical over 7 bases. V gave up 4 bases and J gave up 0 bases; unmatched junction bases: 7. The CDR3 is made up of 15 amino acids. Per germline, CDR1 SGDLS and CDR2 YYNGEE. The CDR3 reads CASSKGQINSYEQYF. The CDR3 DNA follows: TGTGCCAGCAGCAAGGGACAGATCAACTCCTACGAGCAGTACTTC.

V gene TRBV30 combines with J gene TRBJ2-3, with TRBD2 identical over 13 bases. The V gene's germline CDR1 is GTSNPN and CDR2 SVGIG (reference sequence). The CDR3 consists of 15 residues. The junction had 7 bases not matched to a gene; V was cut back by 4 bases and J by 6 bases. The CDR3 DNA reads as TGTGCCTGGAAACTAGCGGGAGGGCCGTTTGATACGCAGTATTTT. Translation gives CAWKLAGGPFDTQYF. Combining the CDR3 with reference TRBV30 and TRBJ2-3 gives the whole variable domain SQTIHQWPATLVQPVGSPLSLECTVEGTSNPNLYWYRQAAGRGLQLLFYSVGIGQISSEVPQNLSASRPQDRQFILSSKKLLLSDSGFYLCAWKLAGGPFDTQYFGPGTRLTVL.

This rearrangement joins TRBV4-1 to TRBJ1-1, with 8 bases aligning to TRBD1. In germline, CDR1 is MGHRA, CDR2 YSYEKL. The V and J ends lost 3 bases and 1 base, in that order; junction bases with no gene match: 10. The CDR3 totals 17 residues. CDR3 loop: CASSHGPGGEPNTEAFF. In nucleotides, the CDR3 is TGCGCCAGCAGCCACGGCCCAGGGGGCGAGCCGAACACTGAAGCTTTCTTT.

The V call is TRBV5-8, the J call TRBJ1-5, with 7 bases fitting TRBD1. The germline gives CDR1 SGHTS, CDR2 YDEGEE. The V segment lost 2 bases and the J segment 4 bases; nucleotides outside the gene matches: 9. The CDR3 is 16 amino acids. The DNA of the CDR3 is TGTGCCAGCAGCTTACTAACCGGGACAGAAAATCAGCCCCAGCATTTT. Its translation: CASSLLTGTENQPQHF.

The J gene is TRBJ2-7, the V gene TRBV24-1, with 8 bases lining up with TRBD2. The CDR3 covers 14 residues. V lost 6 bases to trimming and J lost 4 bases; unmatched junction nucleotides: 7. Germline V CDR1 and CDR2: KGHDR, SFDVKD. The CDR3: CATSPGTRDYEQYF. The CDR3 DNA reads TGTGCCACCAGTCCCGGGACTAGAGATTACGAGCAGTACTTC.

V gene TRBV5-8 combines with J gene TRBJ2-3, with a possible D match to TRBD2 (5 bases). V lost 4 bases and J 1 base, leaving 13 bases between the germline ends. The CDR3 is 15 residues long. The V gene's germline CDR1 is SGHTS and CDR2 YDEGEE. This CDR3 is CASSLLGRRTDTQYF. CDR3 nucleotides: TGTGCCAGCAGCCTATTGGGGAGACGCACAGATACGCAGTATTTT.

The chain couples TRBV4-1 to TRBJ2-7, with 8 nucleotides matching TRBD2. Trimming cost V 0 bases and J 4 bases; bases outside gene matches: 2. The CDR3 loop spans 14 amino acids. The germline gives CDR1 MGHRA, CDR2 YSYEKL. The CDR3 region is CASSQDRGGYEQYF. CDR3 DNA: TGCGCCAGCAGCCAAGATCGGGGGGGTTACGAGCAGTACTTC.

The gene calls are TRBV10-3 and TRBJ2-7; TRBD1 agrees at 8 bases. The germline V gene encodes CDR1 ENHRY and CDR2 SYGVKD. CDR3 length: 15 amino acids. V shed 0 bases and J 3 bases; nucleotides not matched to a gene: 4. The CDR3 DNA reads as TGTGCCATCAGTGAGTCGACAGGGGCGAACTACGAGCAGTACTTC. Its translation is CAISESTGANYEQYF.